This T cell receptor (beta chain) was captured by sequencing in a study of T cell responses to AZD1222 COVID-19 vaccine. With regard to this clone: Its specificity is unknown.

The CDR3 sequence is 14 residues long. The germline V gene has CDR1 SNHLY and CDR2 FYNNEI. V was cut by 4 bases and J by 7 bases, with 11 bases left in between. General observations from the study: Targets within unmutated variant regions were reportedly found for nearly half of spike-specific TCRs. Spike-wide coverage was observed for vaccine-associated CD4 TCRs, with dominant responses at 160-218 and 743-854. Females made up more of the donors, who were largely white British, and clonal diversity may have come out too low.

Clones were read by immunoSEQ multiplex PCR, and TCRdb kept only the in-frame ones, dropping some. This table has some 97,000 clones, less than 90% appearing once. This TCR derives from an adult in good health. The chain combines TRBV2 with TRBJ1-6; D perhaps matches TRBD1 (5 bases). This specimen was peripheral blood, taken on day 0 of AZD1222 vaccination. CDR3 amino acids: CASSVQGGNSPLHF. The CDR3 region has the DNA TGTGCCAGCAGTGTGCAGGGAGGGAATTCACCCCTCCACTTT.